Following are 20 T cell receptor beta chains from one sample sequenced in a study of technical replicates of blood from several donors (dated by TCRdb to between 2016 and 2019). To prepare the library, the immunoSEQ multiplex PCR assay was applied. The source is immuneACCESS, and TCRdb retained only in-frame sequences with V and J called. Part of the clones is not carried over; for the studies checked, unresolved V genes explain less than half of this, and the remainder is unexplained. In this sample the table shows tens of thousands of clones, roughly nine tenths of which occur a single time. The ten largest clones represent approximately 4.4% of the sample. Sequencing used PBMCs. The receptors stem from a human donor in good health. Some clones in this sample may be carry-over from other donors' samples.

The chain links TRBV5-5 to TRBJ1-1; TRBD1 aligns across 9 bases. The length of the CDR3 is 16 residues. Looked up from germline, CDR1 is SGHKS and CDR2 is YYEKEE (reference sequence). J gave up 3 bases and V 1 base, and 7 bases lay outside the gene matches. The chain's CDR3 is CASSLILGQGDTEAFF. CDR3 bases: TGTGCCAGCAGCTTGATTTTGGGACAGGGAGACACTGAAGCTTTCTTT.

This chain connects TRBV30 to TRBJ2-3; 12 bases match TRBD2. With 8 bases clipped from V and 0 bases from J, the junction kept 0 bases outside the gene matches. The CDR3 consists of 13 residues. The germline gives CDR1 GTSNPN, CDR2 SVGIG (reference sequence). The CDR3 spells CAGTSGSTDTQYF. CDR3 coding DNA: TGTGCCGGGACTAGCGGGAGCACAGATACGCAGTATTTT.

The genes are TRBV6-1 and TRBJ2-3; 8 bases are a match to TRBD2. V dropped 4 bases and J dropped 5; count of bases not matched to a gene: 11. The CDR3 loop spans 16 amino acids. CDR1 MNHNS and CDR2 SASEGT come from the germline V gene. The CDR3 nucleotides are TGTGCCAGCAGTGCGCGGACTAGCTCCGACAGAGATACGCAGTATTTT. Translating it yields CASSARTSSDRDTQYF.

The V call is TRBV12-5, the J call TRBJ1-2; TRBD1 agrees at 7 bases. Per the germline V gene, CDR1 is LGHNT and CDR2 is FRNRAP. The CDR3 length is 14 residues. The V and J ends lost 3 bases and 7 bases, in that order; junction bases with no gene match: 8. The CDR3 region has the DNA TGTGCTAGTGGTTTAGGACAGGCCCGGCCTGGCTACACCTTC. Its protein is CASGLGQARPGYTF.

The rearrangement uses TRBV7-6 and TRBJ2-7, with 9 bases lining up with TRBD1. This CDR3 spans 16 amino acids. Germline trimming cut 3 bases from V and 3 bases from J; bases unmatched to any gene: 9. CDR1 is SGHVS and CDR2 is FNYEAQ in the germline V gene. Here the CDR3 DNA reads TGTGCCAGCAGCTTGGAGGCCCGGACAGGGGACTACGAGCAGTACTTC. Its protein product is CASSLEARTGDYEQYF.

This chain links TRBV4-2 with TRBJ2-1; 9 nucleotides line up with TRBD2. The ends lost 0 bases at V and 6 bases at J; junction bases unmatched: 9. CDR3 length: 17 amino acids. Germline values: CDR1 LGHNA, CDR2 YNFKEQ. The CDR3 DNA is TGTGCCAGCAGCCAAGATCGGCGGCCTAGCGGGGTCAATGAGCAGTTCTTC. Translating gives CASSQDRRPSGVNEQFF.

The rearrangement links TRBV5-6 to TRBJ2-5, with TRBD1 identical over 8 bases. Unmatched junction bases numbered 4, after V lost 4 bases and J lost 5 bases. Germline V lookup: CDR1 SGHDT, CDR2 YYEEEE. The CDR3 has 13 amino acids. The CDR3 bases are TGTGCCAGCAGCCCGGACAGGGTCGAGACCCAGTACTTC. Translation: CASSPDRVETQYF.

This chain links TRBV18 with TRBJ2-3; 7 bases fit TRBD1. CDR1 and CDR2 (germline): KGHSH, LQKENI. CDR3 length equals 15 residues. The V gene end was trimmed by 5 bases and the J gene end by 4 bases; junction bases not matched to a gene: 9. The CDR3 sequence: CASSGDRSPADTQYF. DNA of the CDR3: TGTGCCAGCTCAGGGGACAGAAGCCCCGCAGATACGCAGTATTTT.

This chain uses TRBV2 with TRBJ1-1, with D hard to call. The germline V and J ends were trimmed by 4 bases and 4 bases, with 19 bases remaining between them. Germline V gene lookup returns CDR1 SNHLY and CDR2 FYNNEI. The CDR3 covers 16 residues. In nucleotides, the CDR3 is TGTGCCAGCAGTGTAGGAACACCCGGAGTCGGCACTGAAGCTTTCTTT. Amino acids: CASSVGTPGVGTEAFF.

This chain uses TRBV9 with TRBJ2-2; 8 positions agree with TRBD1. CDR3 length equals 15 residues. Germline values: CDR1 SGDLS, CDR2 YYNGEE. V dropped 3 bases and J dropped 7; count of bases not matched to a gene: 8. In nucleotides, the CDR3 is TGTGCCAGCAGCGCACGGACAGGGTCGGTCGGGGAGCTGTTTTTT. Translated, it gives CASSARTGSVGELFF.

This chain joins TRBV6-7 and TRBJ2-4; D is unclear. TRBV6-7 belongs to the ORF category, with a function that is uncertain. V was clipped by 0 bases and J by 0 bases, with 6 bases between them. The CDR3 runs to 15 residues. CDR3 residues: CASSYSRIAKNIQYF. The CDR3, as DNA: TGTGCCAGCAGTTACTCCAGGATAGCCAAAAACATTCAGTACTTC.

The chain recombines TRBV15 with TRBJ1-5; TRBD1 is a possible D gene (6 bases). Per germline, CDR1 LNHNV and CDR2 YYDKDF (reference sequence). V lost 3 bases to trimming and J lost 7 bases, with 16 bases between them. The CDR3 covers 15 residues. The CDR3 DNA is TGTGCCACCAGCAGGAGAGACAGGTTCAGACAGCCCCAGCATTTT. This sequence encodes CATSRRDRFRQPQHF.

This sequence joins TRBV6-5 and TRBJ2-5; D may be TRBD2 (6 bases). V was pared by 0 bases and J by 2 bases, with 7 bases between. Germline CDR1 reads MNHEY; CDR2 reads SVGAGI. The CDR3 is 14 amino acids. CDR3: CASSYSEGQETQYF. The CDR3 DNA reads TGTGCCAGCAGTTACTCGGAGGGGCAAGAGACCCAGTACTTC.

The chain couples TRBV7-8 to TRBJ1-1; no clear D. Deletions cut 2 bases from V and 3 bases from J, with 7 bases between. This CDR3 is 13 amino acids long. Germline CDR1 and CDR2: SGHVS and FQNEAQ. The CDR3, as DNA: TGTGCCAGCAGCTTACCAGGCGACACTGAAGCTTTCTTT. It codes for CASSLPGDTEAFF.

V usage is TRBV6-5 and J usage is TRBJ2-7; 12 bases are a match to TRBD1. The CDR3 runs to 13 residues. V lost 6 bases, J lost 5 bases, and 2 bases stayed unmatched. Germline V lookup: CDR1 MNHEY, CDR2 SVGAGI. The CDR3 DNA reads TGTGCCAGCAGGGGGACAGGGGGCGACGAGCAGTACTTC. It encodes CASRGTGGDEQYF.

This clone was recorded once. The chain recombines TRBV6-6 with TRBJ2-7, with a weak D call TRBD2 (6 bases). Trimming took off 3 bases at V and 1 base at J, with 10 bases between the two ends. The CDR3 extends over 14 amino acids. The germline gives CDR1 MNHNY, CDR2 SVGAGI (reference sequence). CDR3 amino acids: CASSYWEVSYEQYF. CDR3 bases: TGTGCCAGCAGTTATTGGGAGGTGTCCTACGAGCAGTACTTC.

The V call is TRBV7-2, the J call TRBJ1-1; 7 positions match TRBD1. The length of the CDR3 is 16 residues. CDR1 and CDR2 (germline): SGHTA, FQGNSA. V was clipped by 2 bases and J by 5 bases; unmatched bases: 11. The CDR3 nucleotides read TGTGCCAGCAGCTTATTTGGGGGACAGTTTGAAACTGAAGCTTTCTTT. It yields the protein CASSLFGGQFETEAFF.

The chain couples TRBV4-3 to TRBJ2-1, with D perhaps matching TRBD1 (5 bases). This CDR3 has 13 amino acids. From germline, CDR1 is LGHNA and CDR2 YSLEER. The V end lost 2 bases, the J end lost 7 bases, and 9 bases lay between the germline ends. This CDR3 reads CASSQRQGNEQFF. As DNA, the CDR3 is TGCGCCAGCAGCCAAAGGCAGGGTAATGAGCAGTTCTTC.

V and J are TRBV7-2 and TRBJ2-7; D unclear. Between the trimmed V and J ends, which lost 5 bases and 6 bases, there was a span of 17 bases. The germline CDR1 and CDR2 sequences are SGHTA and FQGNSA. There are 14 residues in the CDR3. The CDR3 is CASSLDSIRSEQYF. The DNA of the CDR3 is TGTGCCAGCAGCCTAGACTCCATCCGCTCCGAGCAGTACTTC.

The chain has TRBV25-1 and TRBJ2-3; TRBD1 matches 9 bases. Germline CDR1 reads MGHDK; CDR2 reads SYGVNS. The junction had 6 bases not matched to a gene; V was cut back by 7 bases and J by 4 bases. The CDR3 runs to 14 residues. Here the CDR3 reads CASNGQGFSDTQYF. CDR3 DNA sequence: TGTGCCAGCAATGGACAGGGGTTTTCAGATACGCAGTATTTT. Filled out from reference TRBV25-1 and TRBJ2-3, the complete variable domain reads EADIYQTPRYLVIGTGKKITLECSQTMGHDKMYWYQQDPGMELHLIHYSYGVNSTEKGDLSSESTVSRIRTEHFPLTLESARPSHTSQYLCASNGQGFSDTQYFGPGTRLTVL.